The following is a TCR beta chain sequence with its context. Its antigen is undetermined. These data come from a study of T cell responses to AZD1222 COVID-19 vaccine. TCRdb's table, derived via immunoSEQ multiplex PCR, lists solely in-frame clones and lacks some. The sample contains 90,000 to 120,000 clones, around nine tenths of which appear only once. This CDR3 is 14 amino acids long. Germline trimming cut 2 bases from V and 7 bases from J; bases unmatched to any gene: 1. Germline-derived CDR1 and CDR2 are LNHDA and SQIVND (reference sequence). Points from the study as a whole: Across the whole spike, CD4 TCRs peaked at regions 160-218 and 743-854.

The sequencing here drew on peripheral blood, taken 28 days after the second AZD1222 dose. This receptor was identified in an adult who received the AZD1222 COVID-19 vaccine. This chain uses TRBV19 with TRBJ2-1; 11 bases are a match to TRBD2. The CDR3 bases are TGTGCCAGTAGTATACGACTAGCGGGGAATGAGCAGTTCTTC. This encodes CASSIRLAGNEQFF.